These 24 T cell receptor beta chains originate from one sample sequenced in a study of blood T cell repertoires in COVID-19. This table comes from immunoSEQ multiplex PCR, and its TCRdb copy is limited to in-frame clones, with some not included. The table records 150,000 or so clones, around nine tenths of them present only once. Source material: peripheral blood. The receptors come from a woman between 70 and 85 years old with COVID-19, enrolled during active disease.

This chain joins TRBV5-1 and TRBJ2-1, with 8 bases fitting TRBD2. This CDR3 is built from 13 residues. J was trimmed by 9 bases and V by 4 bases; bases with no gene match: 6. Germline V CDR1 and CDR2: SGHRS, YFSETQ. The CDR3 spells CASSAGTRGEQFF. The CDR3 DNA reads as TGCGCCAGCAGCGCCGGGACTAGGGGTGAGCAGTTCTTC.

The V gene is TRBV7-9, the J gene TRBJ1-6; a possible D gene is TRBD1 (5 bases). V was clipped by 1 base and J by 8 bases, with 12 bases between them. The CDR3 is 15 amino acids. Germline V gives CDR1 SEHNR, CDR2 FQNEAQ (reference sequence). The CDR3 DNA is TGTGCCAGCAGCTTAGGCAGCAGGGCGGATTCACCCCTCCACTTT. This gives the protein CASSLGSRADSPLHF.

The chain links TRBV6-4 to TRBJ2-3; tentative D call: TRBD1 (6 bases). The CDR3 is 16 amino acids. V was shortened by 0 bases and J by 3 bases, with 13 bases between the two germline ends. Germline CDR1 and CDR2: MRHNA and SNTAGT. In DNA, the CDR3 is TGTGCCAGCAGTGACTCTCGCAGGGGCCCGACAGATACGCAGTATTTT. This codes for CASSDSRRGPTDTQYF.

This clone was seen a single time. This chain connects TRBV4-1 to TRBJ1-2, with 10 bases aligning to TRBD1. Germline V gene data show CDR1 as MGHRA and CDR2 as YSYEKL. The CDR3 runs 15 residues. The trim removed 4 bases at V and 8 bases at J, leaving 10 bases unmatched. CDR3 in amino acids: CASSRDRGSPGGYTF. CDR3 bases: TGCGCCAGCAGCCGGGACAGGGGTTCCCCGGGAGGCTACACCTTC.

The chain joins TRBV20-1 to TRBJ1-5, with 10 bases that match TRBD1. The CDR3 is made up of 15 amino acids. CDR1 is DFQATT, CDR2 SNEGSKA, per germline (reference sequence). J was trimmed by 4 bases and V by 3 bases; bases with no gene match: 6. The CDR3 nucleotides are TGCAGTGCTAGTGGGGGGACAGGGGAAAATCAGCCCCAGCATTTT. This encodes CSASGGTGENQPQHF.

This clone appeared a few times. This chain uses TRBV7-9 with TRBJ2-1; 11 positions agree with TRBD2. The V segment lost 5 bases and the J segment 6 bases; nucleotides outside the gene matches: 15. Germline CDR1 reads SEHNR; CDR2 reads FQNEAQ (reference sequence). The CDR3 sequence is 18 residues long. CDR3 residues: CASSARLAGSIMGNEQFF. The DNA for the CDR3 is TGTGCCAGCAGCGCCCGACTAGCGGGGTCAATAATGGGCAATGAGCAGTTCTTC.

This clone showed up just once. The rearrangement joins TRBV6-5 to TRBJ1-1; D not certain. CDR1 and CDR2 (germline): MNHEY, SVGAGI. The CDR3 is 12 amino acids. Trimming took off 5 bases at V and 1 base at J, with 5 bases between the two ends. The CDR3 nucleotides read TGTGCCAGCAGTAACGGGAACACTGAAGCTTTCTTT. This gives the protein CASSNGNTEAFF.

The V gene is TRBV9, the J gene TRBJ2-7, with D maybe TRBD1 (5 bases). Looked up from germline, CDR1 is SGDLS and CDR2 is YYNGEE. Deletions cut 3 bases from V and 3 bases from J, with 16 bases between. The CDR3 spans 15 residues. CDR3 nucleotides: TGTGCCAGCAGCGCCCAGGGCGGAAAGTTCTACGAGCAGTACTTC. Protein sequence: CASSAQGGKFYEQYF.

The genes are TRBV25-1 and TRBJ1-1, with D possibly being TRBD1 (6 bases). Trimming pared 7 bases from V and 1 base from J, leaving 10 bases between. The CDR3 runs 13 residues. CDR1 and CDR2 (germline): MGHDK, SYGVNS. CDR3 region: CASMMGANTEAFF. CDR3 coding DNA: TGTGCCAGCATGATGGGGGCGAACACTGAAGCTTTCTTT.

The chain carries TRBV5-4 and TRBJ2-5, with TRBD2 matching over 9 bases. Germline trimming cut 4 bases from V and 5 bases from J; bases unmatched to any gene: 6. The CDR3 spans 14 residues. The germline V gene has CDR1 SGHNT and CDR2 YYREEE (reference sequence). This CDR3 reads CASSISGGWETQYF. CDR3 DNA: TGTGCCAGCAGCATAAGCGGGGGGTGGGAGACCCAGTACTTC.

The V call is TRBV5-1, the J call TRBJ1-2, with TRBD1 identical over 7 bases. The V gene end was trimmed by 2 bases and the J gene end by 4 bases; junction bases not matched to a gene: 5. The CDR3 runs 14 residues. Germline loops: CDR1 SGHRS, CDR2 YFSETQ. CDR3 DNA sequence: TGCGCCAGCAGCTTAACACAGGGGAGCTATGGCTACACCTTC. It codes for CASSLTQGSYGYTF.

The chain couples TRBV6-5 to TRBJ1-2; 7 bases agree with TRBD1. The germline V gene has CDR1 MNHEY and CDR2 SVGAGI. Trimming at V came to 4 bases and at J to 7 bases, leaving 9 bases not matched to a gene. The length of the CDR3 is 14 residues. The CDR3 is CASSLTPGTVGYTF. DNA for the CDR3: TGTGCCAGCAGTTTAACTCCTGGGACAGTTGGCTACACCTTC.

The chain's CDR3 is CASKRSFSYNEQFF. For the CDR3, the DNA is TGTGCCAGCAAGCGCAGCTTCTCCTACAATGAGCAGTTCTTC. The chain combines TRBV27 with TRBJ2-1; no clear D gene. V lost 7 bases, J lost 0 bases, and 10 bases lay in between. Germline CDR1 and CDR2: MNHEY and SMNVEV (reference sequence). This CDR3 region has 14 residues.

The CDR3 spells CASRQNREEQYF. As DNA, the CDR3 is TGTGCCAGCAGACAAAACAGGGAAGAGCAGTACTTC. V gene TRBV7-9 combines with J gene TRBJ2-7, with a weak D call TRBD1 (6 bases). CDR1 is SEHNR and CDR2 is FQNEAQ in the germline V gene (reference sequence). The CDR3 is 12 amino acids. V dropped 6 bases and J dropped 7 bases, with 13 bases sitting between them.

This sequence joins TRBV19 and TRBJ2-3; D not resolved. The length of the CDR3 is 12 residues. The V and J ends lost 5 bases and 3 bases respectively, with 6 bases between them. Looked up from germline, CDR1 is LNHDA and CDR2 is SQIVND (reference sequence). CDR3 amino acids: CASSSRTDTQYF. CDR3 sequence (DNA): TGTGCCAGTAGTTCGAGAACAGATACGCAGTATTTT. The entire variable domain, with the rest obtained from reference TRBV19 and TRBJ2-3, is as follows: DGGITQSPKYLFRKEGQNVTLSCEQNLNHDAMYWYRQDPGQGLRLIYYSQIVNDFQKGDIAEGYSVSREKKESFPLTVTSAQKNPTAFYLCASSSRTDTQYFGPGTRLTVL.

The chain has TRBV11-2 and TRBJ2-4; tentative D call: TRBD1 (6 bases). V dropped 1 base and J dropped 7 bases, with 11 bases sitting between them. CDR3 length: 14 amino acids. CDR1 is SGHAT, CDR2 FQNNGV, per germline. The CDR3 DNA follows: TGTGCCAGCAGCTTAGCAGGGGTTACCAACATTCAGTACTTC. Translating it yields CASSLAGVTNIQYF. The full variable domain, with the rest looked up from reference TRBV11-2 and TRBJ2-4, is EAGVAQSPRYKIIEKRQSVAFWCNPISGHATLYWYQQILGQGPKLLIQFQNNGVVDDSQLPKDRFSAERLKGVDSTLKIQPAKLEDSAVYLCASSLAGVTNIQYFGAGTRLSVL.

V gene TRBV7-9 combines with J gene TRBJ1-3; 7 nucleotides match TRBD1. V dropped 4 bases and J dropped 1; count of bases not matched to a gene: 4. The CDR3 sequence is 15 residues long. Germline CDR1 is SEHNR and CDR2 is FQNEAQ (reference sequence). This CDR3 reads CASSSPDRSGNTIYF. As DNA, the CDR3 is TGTGCCAGCAGCTCCCCGGACAGGTCTGGAAACACCATATATTTT.

V usage is TRBV19 and J usage is TRBJ2-6, with D unclear. Trimming removed 6 bases at V and 0 bases at J, with 9 bases between. Germline CDR1 LNHDA, CDR2 SQIVND (reference sequence). CDR3 length: 15 amino acids. CDR3 nucleotide sequence: TGTGCCAGTAGGAGCACGAGCTCTGGGGCCAACGTCCTGACTTTC. It yields the protein CASRSTSSGANVLTF.

V and J are TRBV6-5 and TRBJ1-6; TRBD1 is a possible D gene (5 bases). The CDR3 extends over 15 amino acids. Germline CDR1 MNHEY, CDR2 SVGAGI. Trimming removed 7 bases from V and 4 bases from J, with 14 bases in between. DNA for the CDR3: TGTGCCAGCACATCTCTTGGGGCGTATAATTCACCCCTCCACTTT. As protein: CASTSLGAYNSPLHF.

The rearrangement links TRBV4-2 to TRBJ1-3, with 7 bases fitting TRBD1. The V gene's germline CDR1 is LGHNA and CDR2 YNFKEQ. CDR3 length: 15 residues. Trimming removed 4 bases from V and 6 bases from J; junction bases left unmatched: 9. The CDR3 bases are TGTGCCAGCAGCCCCATAGGACAGGAACCAAACACCATATATTTT. Its translation is CASSPIGQEPNTIYF.

This rearrangement joins TRBV7-2 to TRBJ1-1, with D possibly TRBD1 on 6 matching bases. CDR1 is SGHTA, CDR2 FQGNSA, per germline. V lost 0 bases and J lost 6, with 14 bases in between. The CDR3 is 15 amino acids. CDR3 in DNA: TGTGCCAGCAGCTTAGCTGGTTTTGGGACATCTGAAGCTTTCTTT. It encodes CASSLAGFGTSEAFF.

This chain links TRBV10-3 with TRBJ1-3; weak D call: TRBD1 (6 bases). This CDR3 has 14 amino acids. Germline-derived CDR1 and CDR2 are ENHRY and SYGVKD. V shed 3 bases and J shed 3 bases, with 9 bases lying between them. The CDR3 nucleotides are TGTGCCATCAGTGACGGACAGTTTGGAAACACCATATATTTT. Translation gives CAISDGQFGNTIYF.

This clone was picked up one time. The genes are TRBV30 and TRBJ1-2, with D possibly TRBD1 on 5 matching bases. Trimming stripped 0 bases from V and 6 bases from J, with 20 bases between. Germline values: CDR1 GTSNPN, CDR2 SVGIG (reference sequence). The CDR3 is 16 amino acids. In nucleotides, the CDR3 is TGTGCCTGGAGTGTAGGGGCGGTCAGGGCGAACAATGGCTACACCTTC. This translates into CAWSVGAVRANNGYTF.

This chain connects TRBV5-4 to TRBJ2-5; TRBD1 might be the D (6 bases). CDR1 and CDR2 (germline): SGHNT, YYREEE (reference sequence). The CDR3 consists of 12 residues. Trimming removed 2 bases at V and 5 bases at J, with 7 bases between. The CDR3 coding sequence is TGTGCCAGCAGCTTCCAGGGGGAGACCCAGTACTTC. It yields the protein CASSFQGETQYF. Filled out from reference TRBV5-4 and TRBJ2-5, the complete variable domain reads ETGVTQSPTHLIKTRGQQVTLRCSSQSGHNTVSWYQQALGQGPQFIFQYYREEENGRGNFPPRFSGLQFPNYSSELNVNALELDDSALYLCASSFQGETQYFGPGTRLLVL.